This TCR beta chain was identified during a study of blood T cell repertoires in COVID-19 (dated by TCRdb to 2019 to 2021). Regarding the study in general: Collaborator samples came from the United States, Italy and Spain and covered acute and convalescent phases of COVID-19. The material from the prospective study consisted of cDNA or gDNA derived from T cells, B-cell-depleted T cells, or PBMCs. Deeply sampled blood TCRbeta repertoires from subjects exposed to, actively infected with, or recovered from COVID-19 were included in the dataset. A freely available public database, intended as a resource for researchers studying the immune response to SARS-CoV-2, is where the repertoires were released. Samples came from the ongoing ImmuneRACE study (first 160 participants) plus 1,254 subjects from 6 global collaborators. Sample metadata almost always included a de-identified subject ID, COVID-19 status, age in years and sex. Where available, HLA class I and class II types were obtained from metadata supplied by the sample provider rather than from assay-based typing. The paper as a whole reports these results and caveats: How much clinical and demographic metadata was included differed by source and by participant, and the metadata was provided uncurated.

Trimming removed 9 bases from V and 2 bases from J, leaving 14 bases between the germline ends. Taken from cysteine to phenylalanine, the CDR3 has 13 residues. The read is trimmed to its CDR3 DNA, 39 bases read in frame from base 1. This clone was counted a single time. The target of this receptor is not known. No much larger clone exists at a distance of one base, and base qualities are not known. TCRbeta CDR3 regions were amplified from genomic DNA using the immunoSEQ Assay, a bias-controlled multiplex PCR. In the source study's methods: The number of nucleated cells in each sample was estimated by amplification of reference gene primers within the assay. To quantify the absolute abundance of each unique TCRbeta CDR3 rearrangement, sequence reads were collapsed and filtered. For each sample, productive Simpson clonality was calculated by taking the square root of Simpson's diversity index across productive rearrangements. In TCRdb, the immuneACCESS table is reduced to in-frame sequences with V and J assigned. These tables do not hold every clone; where another copy was compared, an unresolved V gene accounts for under half, and the others remain unexplained. Clonal size and the V and J genes are those of that table, whereas D and trimming came from the DNA. Recorded for this sample are 90,000 to 120,000 clones; roughly 88% of them occurred a single time. Jointly, the top ten make up approximately 2.5% of the sample.

Each collaborating institution followed its own protocols to collect whole blood in K2EDTA tubes. For TCRbeta analysis, collaborators shipped samples as frozen whole blood, isolated PBMCs, or DNA extracted from either of those sample types. The TCR originated in a human donor in a cohort sampled during active COVID-19. Sequencing was performed on peripheral blood. This receptor chain uses TRBV12-3 or TRBV12-4 and TRBJ2-7; TRBD2 is a possible D gene, resting on 5 matching bases. The DNA reads TGTGCCAGTCGGGGAAAAGGCCCCTACGAGCAGTACTTC. Its protein reads: CASRGKGPYEQYF.